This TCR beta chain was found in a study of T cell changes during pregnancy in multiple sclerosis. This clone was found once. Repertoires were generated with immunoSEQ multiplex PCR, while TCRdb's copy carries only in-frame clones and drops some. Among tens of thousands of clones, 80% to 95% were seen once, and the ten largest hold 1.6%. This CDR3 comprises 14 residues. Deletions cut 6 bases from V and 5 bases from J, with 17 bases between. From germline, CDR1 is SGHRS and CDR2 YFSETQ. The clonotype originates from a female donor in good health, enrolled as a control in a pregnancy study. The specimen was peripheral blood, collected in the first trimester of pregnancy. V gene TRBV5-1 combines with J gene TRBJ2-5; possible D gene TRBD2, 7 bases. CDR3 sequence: CASTTTGGPETQYF. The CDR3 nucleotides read TGCGCCAGCACTACCACGGGGGGCCCTGAGACCCAGTACTTC.